This T cell receptor beta chain was retrieved from a study of blood T cell repertoires in COVID-19. About the research overall: PBMCs, B-cell-depleted T cells, or T cells were the source of the cDNA or gDNA that made up the material.

The ends lost 4 bases at V and 4 bases at J; junction bases unmatched: 2. CDR1 and CDR2 (germline): MDHEN, SYDVKM. The CDR3 spans 14 residues. Participant ages covered about 18 to 100 years across around 22 US areas. TCRdb's copy holds only in-frame clones and misses some; the assay was immunoSEQ multiplex PCR. The data contain roughly 290,000 clones, 80% to 90% of them singletons. The chain uses TRBV28 and TRBJ1-5, with TRBD1 matching over 9 bases. Input material: PBMCs or T cells enriched from blood (not recorded which). The receptor was derived from a man between 25 and 39 years old who had recovered from COVID-19. Here the CDR3 DNA reads TGTGCCAGCAGTTGGACAGGGGTGAATCAGCCCCAGCATTTT. Translation gives CASSWTGVNQPQHF.